This T cell receptor (beta chain) was sequenced in a study of cytomegalovirus exposure and HLA in healthy donors. The CDR3 spans 15 residues. Germline V gene data show CDR1 as MNHNY and CDR2 as SVGAGI (reference sequence). Unmatched junction bases numbered 6, after V lost 7 bases and J lost 3 bases. General study results and limits: A cluster of highly shared sequence variants was likely a sequencing artifact. Across donors, sequencing depth was assumed by presence/absence analyses to be roughly uniform. A missense variant in DCLRE1C was later tied to TCR beta V- and J-gene trimming. It was reported that the classifier diagnosed cytomegalovirus status with high specificity and sensitivity in both the original and validation cohorts.

The PCR contained 60 Vbeta and 13 Jbeta primers. Sequencing used immunoSEQ multiplex PCR; TCRdb keeps in-frame clones, though not all of them. The sample consists of 95,000 to 150,000 clones, around 80% of them appearing once. On this clone itself: Its target is unknown.

This chain joins TRBV6-6 and TRBJ1-6; TRBD1 agrees at 7 bases. The sample comprised PBMCs. The sequence was collected from a man younger than 40 in good health and CMV-seronegative. The CDR3 nucleotides read TGTGCCAGCACCAACAGGGGAGGCTATAATTCACCCCTCCACTTT. This translates into CASTNRGGYNSPLHF.